A selection of T cell receptor beta chains follows, all from one sample in a study of immune cell composition in non-small cell lung cancer. The assay was immunoSEQ multiplex PCR, and TCRdb's table has in-frame clones only and misses some. Among some 3,100 clones, about two thirds were seen once, and the ten largest hold roughly 16%. A further study also used this sample, focusing on CD4 T cells in lung cancer.

Sequencing was performed on non-adjacent lung tissue. The receptor source for this set is a human donor with non-small cell lung cancer. Both conserved end residues are part of each CDR3. The D gene is left open where the match is weak. The size of a clone is reported for some rows only, either as once, few or many, or as a class for expanded clones.

v_call	j_call	clone_size	d_call	cdr3_nt	cdr3_aa
TRBV29-1	TRBJ2-2	-	TRBD2	TGCAGCACTTGGACTAGCGGGATGCCTGGGGGGGAGCTGTTTTTT	CSTWTSGMPGGELFF
TRBV2	TRBJ2-1	-	TRBD2	TGTGCCAGCAGTGAAGGGATGCCCAGCGGGGCTTACAATGAGCAGTTCTTC	CASSEGMPSGAYNEQFF
TRBV19	TRBJ1-2	few	TRBD1	TGTGCCAGTAGTTTCTCTCAAGGGGGCCGCTCTAAATATGGCTACACCTTC	CASSFSQGGRSKYGYTF
TRBV29-1	TRBJ2-1	-	TRBD2	TGCAGCGTTGCGGGGGGGACTAGCGGGGACAATGAGCAGTTCTTC	CSVAGGTSGDNEQFF
TRBV5-1	TRBJ2-3	once	TRBD2	TGCGCCAGCAGCTTGGTTGCGGGAGTGGGCACAGATACGCAGTATTTT	CASSLVAGVGTDTQYF
TRBV6-1	TRBJ1-5	-	-	TGTGCCAGCATGGGGCGGTTCGCCCAGCCCCAGCATTTT	CASMGRFAQPQHF
TRBV30	TRBJ1-1	-	-	TGTGCCTGGAGTGTACGAGCTGAAGCTTTCTTT	CAWSVRAEAFF
TRBV20-1	TRBJ2-3	-	-	TGCAGTACGCCTAGCGCAGATACGCAGTATTTT	CSTPSADTQYF
TRBV30	TRBJ2-3	-	TRBD1	TGTGCCTGGGGACAGGGGGCGGCAGATACGCAGTATTTT	CAWGQGAADTQYF
TRBV7-8	TRBJ2-2	-	-	TGTGCCAGCAGCCCTATTGGAGCGGGCACCAACACCGGGGAGCTGTTTTTT	CASSPIGAGTNTGELFF
TRBV7-9	TRBJ2-4	-	TRBD2	TGTGCCAGCAGCTCCGGTCCGGTGACTAGCTTGGCCAAAAACATTCAGTACTTC	CASSSGPVTSLAKNIQYF
TRBV9	TRBJ2-1	-	-	TGTGCCAGCAGCGTAACTGGGGAGACATACAATGAGCAGTTCTTC	CASSVTGETYNEQFF
TRBV5-5	TRBJ2-3	-	-	TGTGCCAGCAGCTTGGTGACGGCGGCGCGCACAGATACGCAGTATTTT	CASSLVTAARTDTQYF
TRBV11-2	TRBJ2-7	-	TRBD2	TGTGCCAGCAGCTCTCTTAGTGGGCGGGAGGCCTACGAGCAGTACTTC	CASSSLSGREAYEQYF
TRBV7-3	TRBJ2-1	-	-	TGTGCCAGCAGCTTAAGTAGCTCCTACAATGAGCAGTTCTTC	CASSLSSSYNEQFF
TRBV5-6	TRBJ1-1	once	-	TGTGCCAGCAGCCTGGACAGTTATTACACTGAAGCTTTCTTT	CASSLDSYYTEAFF
TRBV18	TRBJ1-5	-	-	TGTGCCAGCTCACCACAGGCTGGGCGCGATCAGCCCCAGCATTTT	CASSPQAGRDQPQHF
TRBV5-1	TRBJ1-1	few	-	TGCGCCAGCAGCTGGGGCGCGGCTGCTGAAGCTTTCTTT	CASSWGAAAEAFF
TRBV7-9	TRBJ2-3	few	TRBD2	TGTGCCAGCAGCTTAGGAGAACTAGCGGTAGTCAGAGATACGCAGTATTTT	CASSLGELAVVRDTQYF
TRBV7-9	TRBJ1-5	-	-	TGTGCCAGCAGCTTAACCGGGAGGGGCCAGCCCCAGCATTTT	CASSLTGRGQPQHF
TRBV4-1	TRBJ2-1	once	-	TGCGCCAGCAGCCAAGAGGCTCGTTACAATGAGCAGTTCTTC	CASSQEARYNEQFF
TRBV10-1	TRBJ2-7	-	-	TGCGCCAGCAGACAAAGGGGGGGGAACTCCTACGAGCAGTACTTC	CASRQRGGNSYEQYF
TRBV10-3	TRBJ2-3	-	-	TGTGCCATCCGTACAGCGACAGACACAGATACGCAGTATTTT	CAIRTATDTDTQYF
TRBV19	TRBJ2-2	-	-	TGTGCCAGTAGTATGGCTAGCACATCAGGGGAGCTGTTTTTT	CASSMASTSGELFF
TRBV30	TRBJ2-7	large	-	TGTGCCTGGAGTGGGGGGCTCTACGAGCAGTACTTC	CAWSGGLYEQYF
TRBV30	TRBJ2-5	few	-	TGTGCCTGGAGTAGGCTAGCTGAGGAGACCCAGTACTTC	CAWSRLAEETQYF
TRBV7-9	TRBJ2-1	-	TRBD2	TGTGCCAGCAGCCCAGGGAGCGGTCCGGGAGGCCACAATGAGCAGTTCTTC	CASSPGSGPGGHNEQFF
TRBV28	TRBJ1-1	-	-	TGTGCCAGCAGTTTGGGGGGGAGAGCTTTCTTT	CASSLGGRAFF
TRBV6-5	TRBJ1-1	-	-	TGTGCCAGCACGGGACTTAGGGAGGCTTTCTTT	CASTGLREAFF
TRBV25-1	TRBJ2-1	-	-	TGTGCCAGCAGTGAAAAAGGGGGTAATGAGCAGTTCTTC	CASSEKGGNEQFF
TRBV10-3	TRBJ2-7	-	-	TGTGCCATCAGCGCCATTAGGGGGATTAGGGCCTACGAGCAGTACTTC	CAISAIRGIRAYEQYF
TRBV27	TRBJ2-7	-	TRBD2	TGTGCCAGCAGTTCCCTAGCGGCAGGACCCTACGAGCAGTACTTC	CASSSLAAGPYEQYF
TRBV6-5	TRBJ2-2	-	-	TGTGCCAGCAGTAACAACAGGGCCACCGGGGAGCTGTTTTTT	CASSNNRATGELFF
TRBV2	TRBJ2-3	once	TRBD2	TGTGCCAGCAAGAAGACGGCGGGAGGGCCCGTAGATACGCAGTATTTT	CASKKTAGGPVDTQYF
TRBV5-1	TRBJ2-5	-	-	TGCGCCAGCAGCTTGGACGTTCGGGGAGGGACCCAGTACTTC	CASSLDVRGGTQYF
TRBV5-5	TRBJ2-2	few	TRBD2	TGTGCCAGCAGCTGGACTAGCGGGAGCGGGGAGCTGTTTTTT	CASSWTSGSGELFF
TRBV11-2	TRBJ2-5	-	TRBD2	TGTGCCAGCAGCTTAAAGGGGACTATGAGGGGAGAGACCCAGTACTTC	CASSLKGTMRGETQYF